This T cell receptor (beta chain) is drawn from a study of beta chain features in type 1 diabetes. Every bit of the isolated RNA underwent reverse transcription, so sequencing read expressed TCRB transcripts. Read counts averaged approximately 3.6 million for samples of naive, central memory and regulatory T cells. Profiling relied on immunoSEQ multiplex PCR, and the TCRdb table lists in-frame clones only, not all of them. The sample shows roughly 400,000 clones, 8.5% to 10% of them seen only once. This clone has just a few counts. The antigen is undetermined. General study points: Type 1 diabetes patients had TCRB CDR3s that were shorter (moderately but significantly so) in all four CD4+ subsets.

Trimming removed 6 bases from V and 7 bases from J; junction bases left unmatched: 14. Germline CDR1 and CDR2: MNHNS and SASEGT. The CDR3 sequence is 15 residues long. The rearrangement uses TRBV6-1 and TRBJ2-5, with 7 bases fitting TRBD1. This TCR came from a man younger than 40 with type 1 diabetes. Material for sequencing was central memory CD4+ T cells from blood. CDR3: CASRPLSGGSGTQYF. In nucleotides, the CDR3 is TGTGCCAGCAGGCCCTTATCAGGGGGAAGTGGGACCCAGTACTTC.